Below, 19 T cell receptor beta chains from the same sample are listed, as sequenced in a study of blood T cells in healthy people across ages. PCR was performed a second time for roughly 7 to 12 cycles using a sample-barcoded 5' primer and a J-beta primer mix. TCRdb re-called the 5' RACE reads with MiXCR, one entry per CDR3 protein. The data contain about 1.8 million distinct CDR3 sequences, around 50% of them singletons. Sequencing was carried out using blood. The receptors shown here come from a woman aged 35 to 49 in good health.

The rearrangement joins TRBV3-1 to TRBJ1-1, with D uncertain. CDR1 LGHDT and CDR2 YNNKEL come from the germline V gene (reference sequence). CDR3 length equals 15 residues. The V end was cut by 2 bases, the J end by 2 bases, with 12 bases between. In DNA form, the CDR3 reads TGTGCCAGCAGCCAATCCCCGACTCGAAACACTGAAGCTTTCTTT. Protein sequence: CASSQSPTRNTEAFF.

V and J are TRBV6-2 or TRBV6-3 and TRBJ2-4; D might be TRBD1 (5 bases). The J call may be in error: the DNA end matches TRBJ2-7 better. Germline assignment: CDR1 MNHEY and CDR2 SVGEGT. The CDR3 runs 14 residues. CDR3 sequence: CASWIAGIGGEQYF. The CDR3 coding sequence is TGTGCCAGCTGGATTGCAGGGATCGGTGGCGAGCAGTACTTC.

This clonotype was seen more than once but under ten times. The chain employs TRBV27 and TRBJ2-5; 8 bases agree with TRBD1. Germline V gene data show CDR1 as MNHEY and CDR2 as SMNVEV (reference sequence). V was pared by 6 bases and J by 2 bases, with 11 bases of the junction left unmatched. The CDR3 is 16 residues long. For the CDR3, the DNA is TGTGCCAGCAGCCGACTAGTGGACAGGGCTCAAGAGACCCAGTACTTC. It is translated as CASSRLVDRAQETQYF.

The chain combines TRBV9 with TRBJ2-4, with TRBD2 matching over 9 bases. The closer fit of TRBJ2-7 to the DNA end suggests the J call may be wrong. The germline gives CDR1 SGDLS, CDR2 YYNGEE. The CDR3 is 17 residues long. CDR3: CASSVEPAGGLRYEQYF. The DNA of the CDR3 is TGTGCCAGCAGCGTAGAGCCAGCGGGGGGCCTTAGGTACGAGCAGTACTTC.

This clonotype was seen a handful of times. The chain couples TRBV9 to TRBJ2-5; 8 bases agree with TRBD2. The J segment lost 1 base and the V segment lost 7 bases, leaving 12 bases of the junction unmatched. This CDR3 region has 16 residues. CDR1 and CDR2 from the germline V gene are SGDLS and YYNGEE. In DNA form, the CDR3 reads TGTGCCAGCGGACTACCCGAGCGGGGGCCCCAAGAGACCCAGTACTTC. The encoded protein is CASGLPERGPQETQYF.

The chain is built from TRBV10-3 and TRBJ2-1; D unclear. Deletions cut 4 bases from V and 5 bases from J, with 9 bases between. Germline V lookup: CDR1 ENHRY, CDR2 SYGVKD. The CDR3 covers 13 residues. CDR3 in amino acids: CAISVTSHNEQFF. The CDR3 DNA sequence: TGTGCCATCAGTGTTACAAGCCACAATGAGCAGTTCTTC.

This clonotype occurred a few times. V usage is TRBV20-1 and J usage is TRBJ2-3; D might be TRBD1 (6 bases). The V gene lost 5 bases and the J gene lost 4 bases, with 16 bases spanning the gap. Germline loops: CDR1 DFQATT, CDR2 SNEGSKA (reference sequence). The CDR3 sequence is 14 residues long. CDR3 amino acids: CSAQRGRGADTQYF. As DNA, the CDR3 is TGCAGTGCTCAACGGGGCAGGGGAGCAGATACGCAGTATTTT.

This clonotype turned up a few times. J is TRBJ2-4 and V is TRBV7-9; TRBD1 agrees at 11 bases. V was pared by 3 bases and J by 3 bases, with 4 bases of the junction left unmatched. Germline assignment: CDR1 SEHNR and CDR2 FQNEAQ (reference sequence). The CDR3 extends over 16 amino acids. The CDR3 protein is CASSFSGTGGKNIQYF. The CDR3 DNA reads TGTGCCAGCAGCTTTTCCGGGACAGGGGGCAAAAACATTCAGTACTTC.

CDR3 coding DNA: TGTGCCACCAGTGATTTGCGGCACGGAGGGGATACGCAGTATTTT. Protein product: CATSDLRHGGDTQYF. The rearrangement uses TRBV24-1 and TRBJ2-3; weak D call: TRBD2 (6 bases). CDR3 length: 15 amino acids. The V end was cut by 0 bases, the J end by 6 bases, with 12 bases between. Per the germline V gene, CDR1 is KGHDR and CDR2 is SFDVKD.

The sample holds a few counts of this clonotype. The chain couples TRBV15 to TRBJ2-7, with a weak D call TRBD1 (6 bases). Germline V gene data show CDR1 as LNHNV and CDR2 as YYDKDF (reference sequence). The CDR3 spans 16 residues. V was cut by 3 bases and J by 2 bases, with 17 bases left in between. The CDR3 loop reads CATSRTTQGNAYEQYF. The CDR3 coding sequence is TGTGCCACCAGCAGGACTACCCAGGGGAATGCCTACGAGCAGTACTTC.

The chain combines TRBV25-1 with TRBJ2-1; 11 bases map to TRBD1. CDR1 is MGHDK, CDR2 SYGVNS, per germline. This CDR3 is 17 amino acids long. After removal of 5 bases from V and 4 bases from J, the junction contained 10 bases not matched to a gene. CDR3 DNA: TGTGCCAGCAGTCCGCCCGGACAGGGGGCGGATTACAATGAGCAGTTCTTC. Its protein product is CASSPPGQGADYNEQFF. The whole variable domain, filled in from reference TRBV25-1 and TRBJ2-1, reads EADIYQTPRYLVIGTGKKITLECSQTMGHDKMYWYQQDPGMELHLIHYSYGVNSTEKGDLSSESTVSRIRTEHFPLTLESARPSHTSQYLCASSPPGQGADYNEQFFGPGTRLTVL.

This clonotype was seen a few times. The chain combines TRBV7-3 with TRBJ2-3, with 8 bases fitting TRBD2. CDR1 and CDR2 (germline): SGHTA, FQGTGA. V lost 5 bases and J lost 3; bases outside the gene matches: 10. There are 16 residues in the CDR3. Written as DNA, the CDR3 is TGTGCCAGCAGCCGCTCACTAGCGGTGAAAACAGATACGCAGTATTTT. Translating it yields CASSRSLAVKTDTQYF.

This clonotype occurred a few times. This chain uses TRBV20-1 with TRBJ2-5; tentative D call: TRBD1 (6 bases). Trimming removed 3 bases from V and 4 bases from J, with 12 bases in between. Germline V gene lookup returns CDR1 DFQATT and CDR2 SNEGSKA (reference sequence). The CDR3 length is 13 residues. CDR3 in amino acids: CSASMGAPETQYF. DNA of the CDR3: TGCAGTGCTAGTATGGGGGCCCCAGAGACCCAGTACTTC.

The chain links TRBV7-9 to TRBJ2-1; 7 nucleotides agree with TRBD2. V was clipped by 6 bases and J by 7 bases; unmatched bases: 9. Looked up from germline, CDR1 is SEHNR and CDR2 is FQNEAQ (reference sequence). The CDR3 contains 14 residues. Here the CDR3 reads CASSQNRGENEQFF. CDR3 DNA sequence: TGTGCCAGCAGTCAGAACCGGGGGGAGAATGAGCAGTTCTTC.

The V gene is TRBV21-1, the J gene TRBJ2-4. TRBV21-1 is a listed pseudogene. The CDR3 has 17 residues. CDR3 in DNA: TGTGCCAGCAGCAAAGTTTACAGTACATTAGCCAAAAACATTCAGTACTTC. Its translation is CASSKVYSTLAKNIQYF.

The chain couples TRBV6-5 to TRBJ2-3; no clear D. The V end lost 2 bases, the J end lost 2 bases, and 8 bases lay between the germline ends. Germline V lookup: CDR1 MNHEY, CDR2 SVGAGI. The length of the CDR3 is 14 residues. The CDR3 sequence: CASSYGVYTDTQYF. For the CDR3, the DNA is TGTGCCAGCAGTTACGGCGTATACACAGATACGCAGTATTTT.

The chain employs TRBV20-1 and TRBJ2-1; 10 nucleotides line up with TRBD2. The V segment lost 2 bases and the J segment 7 bases; nucleotides outside the gene matches: 8. Germline CDR1 DFQATT, CDR2 SNEGSKA (reference sequence). The CDR3 loop spans 15 amino acids. The CDR3: CSARSIAGGGNEQFF. The CDR3 region has the DNA TGCAGTGCTAGATCGATAGCGGGGGGAGGAAATGAGCAGTTCTTC.

The chain recombines TRBV7-2 with TRBJ2-7; TRBD2 matches 8 bases. CDR3 length: 16 amino acids. V lost 1 base and J lost 0; bases outside the gene matches: 5. Per germline, CDR1 SGHTA and CDR2 FQGNSA. The CDR3 region is CASSLGSGGNSYEQYF. The CDR3 coding sequence is TGTGCCAGCAGCTTAGGGTCGGGGGGGAACTCCTACGAGCAGTACTTC.

This clonotype has ten or more counts. The gene calls are TRBV7-2 and TRBJ2-5, with D uncertain. The germline V and J ends were trimmed by 6 bases and 4 bases, with 9 bases remaining between them. The CDR3 runs 12 residues. Germline loops: CDR1 SGHTA, CDR2 FQGNSA. CDR3 protein: CASSFGPETQYF. The CDR3 DNA is TGTGCCAGCAGTTTCGGACCAGAGACCCAGTACTTC.